This T cell receptor beta chain appears in the sequencing data of a study of blood T cell repertoires in COVID-19. As for the study in general: Material from acute and convalescent COVID-19 was sourced from the United States, Italy and Spain. From T cells, B-cell-depleted T cells, or PBMCs came the material, which was cDNA or gDNA.

Germline loops: CDR1 SGHTA, CDR2 FQGTGA. The CDR3 runs 17 residues. Between the trimmed V and J ends, which lost 0 bases and 2 bases, there was a span of 11 bases. The authors' processing: The assay estimated nucleated cells by amplifying reference gene primers. The assay was immunoSEQ multiplex PCR, and TCRdb's table has in-frame clones only and misses some. V and J calls and clone size follow that table, whereas D and trimming were derived from the DNA. The table records 150,000 to 200,000 clones, about 88% of them present only once. Participant reports of clinical history set cohort assignment. The sequencing sample was made of PBMCs or T cells enriched from blood (not recorded which). This clonotype was obtained from a woman between 50 and 59 years old who had recovered from COVID-19. This rearrangement joins TRBV7-3 to TRBJ2-6, with a tentative D call TRBD2 (6 bases). CDR3: CASSLTRGKAGANVLTF. The DNA of the CDR3 is TGTGCCAGCAGCTTAACTCGGGGGAAGGCTGGGGCCAACGTCCTGACTTTC.